This T cell receptor (beta chain) was identified in a study of shared clonotypes between healthy human individuals. Points from the study as a whole: Sampling included only blood; tissue repertoires likely differ.

Germline CDR1 reads MNHEY; CDR2 reads SVGAGI. Unmatched junction bases numbered 6, after V lost 6 bases and J lost 2 bases. The CDR3 is 15 residues long. Every contributor of samples was a Caucasian grown-up residing in Nashville, Tennessee. Method: immunoSEQ multiplex PCR; TCRdb's copy keeps in-frame clones and lacks some. The sample contains more than 2,000,000 clones, roughly 93% of which appear only once. A word on this clone: Antigen specificity is unknown.

Sequencing input: naive CD4+ T cells from PBMCs. Subset here: CD45RA+ positively selected. The chain is built from TRBV6-5 and TRBJ2-7, with 11 bases identical to TRBD1. The TCR originated in a man aged 18-30 years in good health. Some clones in this sample may be carry-over from other donors' samples. CDR3 amino acids: CASRDGGQGAYEQYF. In DNA, the CDR3 is TGTGCCAGCAGAGACGGGGGACAGGGGGCCTACGAGCAGTACTTC.